This record covers a single T cell receptor (beta chain). What it recognizes is unknown. The data are from a study of CD8+CD57+ T cells in acquired aplastic anemia. Study overall: An average of 3.2 ug of DNA was obtained from sorted CD4+ and CD8+ cells.

Points from the study as a whole: Patients and controls shared roughly 28 CD8+ CDR3 sequences, which appeared highly expressed in patients and within their immunodominant clones. CD8+ Simpson's diversity in patients was not significantly different from that in controls.

TCR beta VDJ and CDR3 profiling used genomic DNA as template. In TCRdb, the reads were re-called with MiXCR into one record per CDR3 protein. The data show 200,000 to 300,000 distinct CDR3 sequences, approximately 82% seen once. CDR1 and CDR2 (germline): SGHVS, FNYEAQ. The CDR3 runs to 16 residues. V lost 2 bases to trimming and J lost 11 bases, with 24 bases between them. Whoever was chosen for sequencing had shown CD8+CD57+ cell expansion by flow cytometry. As a group, the patients uniformly had severe acquired aplastic anemia. The rearrangement joins TRBV7-6 to TRBJ1-2; TRBD1 is a possible D gene (5 bases). Sequences were obtained from sorted CD4+, CD8+, or CD8+CD57+ T cells (not recorded which) from PBMCs. The sequence came from a human donor with aplastic anemia. In DNA, the CDR3 is TGTGCCAGCAGCTTACTTACGGGGGGAACCGACAATGAGTACACCTTC. It yields the protein CASSLLTGGTDNEYTF.